Presented here are 21 T cell receptor beta chains from one specimen sequenced in a study of identical twins. From the 5' RACE reads, TCRdb called clonotypes with MiXCR, one entry per CDR3 protein. The data contain about 240,000 distinct CDR3 sequences, about 10% of them singletons. Material: memory T cells sorted from blood. These receptors originate from a man aged 45-60 years in good health.

The genes are TRBV18 and TRBJ2-4, with D perhaps matching TRBD1 (5 bases). This CDR3 is 16 amino acids long. Germline CDR1 KGHSH, CDR2 LQKENI. V lost 6 bases, J lost 1 base, and 16 bases lay in between. CDR3 region: CASSPTARQAKNIQYF. In DNA form, the CDR3 reads TGTGCCAGCTCGCCGACAGCGAGGCAGGCCAAAAACATTCAGTACTTC.

V and J are TRBV6-6 and TRBJ2-7; D perhaps matches TRBD1 (6 bases). V shed 7 bases and J shed 7 bases, with 17 bases lying between them. CDR1 and CDR2 (germline): MNHNY, SVGAGI (reference sequence). The CDR3 contains 13 residues. CDR3 in amino acids: CASNPPGGGEQYF. The CDR3 DNA reads TGTGCCAGCAACCCACCTGGGGGCGGGGAGCAGTACTTC.

This clonotype was seen ten or more times. The chain employs TRBV28 and TRBJ1-6, with 9 bases matching TRBD1. Germline CDR1 and CDR2: MDHEN and SYDVKM. The CDR3 runs to 17 residues. V dropped 5 bases and J dropped 2; count of bases not matched to a gene: 7. The DNA of the CDR3 is TGTGCCAGCAGTCCGGGACAGGGAATCACCTATAATTCACCCCTCCACTTT. Protein: CASSPGQGITYNSPLHF. The variable domain in full, completed from reference TRBV28 and TRBJ1-6, reads DVKVTQSSRYLVKRTGEKVFLECVQDMDHENMFWYRQDPGLGLRLIYFSYDVKMKEKGDIPEGYSVSREKKERFSLILESASTNQTSMYLCASSPGQGITYNSPLHFGNGTRLTVT.

This chain links TRBV6-1 with TRBJ1-6; no reliable D call. Deletions cut 6 bases from V and 11 bases from J, with 14 bases between. This CDR3 comprises 13 residues. Looked up from germline, CDR1 is MNHNS and CDR2 is SASEGT. Written as DNA, the CDR3 is TGTGCCAGCAGCACCGCCCGGGAGACACCCCTCCACTTT. This gives the protein CASSTARETPLHF.

The chain links TRBV20-1 to TRBJ2-1; 8 bases fit TRBD2. CDR1 DFQATT and CDR2 SNEGSKA come from the germline V gene (reference sequence). Trimming took 5 bases from V and 5 from J; bases not matched to a gene: 8. This CDR3 region has 14 residues. The CDR3 DNA sequence: TGCAGTGCTTCCCCGGGACTAGACCACAATGAGCAGTTCTTC. Protein sequence: CSASPGLDHNEQFF.

V is TRBV5-1 and J is TRBJ2-2; 11 nucleotides match TRBD2. The V segment lost 6 bases and the J segment 4 bases; nucleotides outside the gene matches: 2. The CDR3 is 14 amino acids. The germline CDR1 and CDR2 sequences are SGHRS and YFSETQ. The CDR3 region is CASKLAGGTGELFF. CDR3 DNA sequence: TGCGCCAGCAAGCTAGCGGGAGGCACCGGGGAGCTGTTTTTT.

This clonotype was detected many times. The CDR3: CASSDRTSGDNEQFF. The DNA of the CDR3 is TGTGCCAGCAGCGACAGGACTAGCGGGGACAATGAGCAGTTCTTC. The chain carries TRBV7-9 and TRBJ2-1; 12 bases align to TRBD2. There are 15 residues in the CDR3. V gave up 5 bases and J gave up 5 bases; unmatched junction bases: 4. Germline V gene sequence: CDR1 SEHNR, CDR2 FQNEAQ (reference sequence).

This clonotype was observed many times. The rearrangement links TRBV5-1 to TRBJ2-7, with TRBD2 as a possible D gene (5 bases). V was cut by 5 bases and J by 2 bases, with 17 bases left in between. The length of the CDR3 is 15 residues. Germline CDR1 reads SGHRS; CDR2 reads YFSETQ. CDR3 loop: CASSSSGVGAYEQYF. The CDR3 DNA reads TGCGCCAGCAGTTCCTCCGGGGTCGGAGCCTACGAGCAGTACTTC.

The table lists this clonotype with many counts. The chain couples TRBV20-1 to TRBJ2-3; 14 positions agree with TRBD2. This CDR3 region has 17 residues. CDR1 and CDR2 (germline): DFQATT, SNEGSKA (reference sequence). Trimming at V came to 2 bases and at J to 2 bases, leaving 6 bases not matched to a gene. The CDR3 region has the DNA TGCAGTGCTAGAATCGGGACTAGCGGGAGAGTCACAGATACGCAGTATTTT. Translation gives CSARIGTSGRVTDTQYF.

This clonotype appeared a few times. The chain is built from TRBV6-2 or TRBV6-3 and TRBJ2-7; TRBD2 matches at 7 bases. The CDR3 extends over 13 amino acids. The trim removed 6 bases at V and 2 bases at J, leaving 4 bases unmatched. Germline-derived CDR1 and CDR2 are MNHEY and SVGEGT. The CDR3 sequence: CASRHTSAYEQYF. DNA for the CDR3: TGTGCCAGCAGGCACACTAGCGCCTACGAGCAGTACTTC.

Ten or more counts support this clonotype. The chain links TRBV4-3 to TRBJ2-4, with D possibly being TRBD1 or TRBD2 (5 bases each). Germline loops: CDR1 LGHNA, CDR2 YSLEER. Trimming removed 0 bases at V and 10 bases at J, with 16 bases between. CDR3 length: 15 residues. The CDR3 nucleotides read TGCGCCAGCAGCCAAGAAGCTTGGGGACCGTATATTCAGTACTTC. Translation gives CASSQEAWGPYIQYF.

This chain uses TRBV11-2 with TRBJ1-2; the match to TRBD1 covers 9 bases. The CDR3 is made up of 14 amino acids. J was trimmed by 3 bases and V by 4 bases; bases with no gene match: 3. The germline V gene has CDR1 SGHAT and CDR2 FQNNGV. The CDR3: CASSSGTGYYGYTF. DNA of the CDR3: TGTGCCAGCAGCTCCGGGACAGGGTACTATGGCTACACCTTC.

The V and J genes are TRBV10-3 and TRBJ2-1; 8 nucleotides align to TRBD2. Germline lookup yields CDR1 ENHRY and CDR2 SYGVKD. V lost 7 bases to trimming and J lost 6 bases; unmatched junction nucleotides: 5. CDR3 size: 13 residues. This CDR3 reads CAITQGTSNEQFF. The CDR3, as DNA: TGTGCCATCACCCAAGGGACTAGCAATGAGCAGTTCTTC.

This clonotype has ten or more counts. This chain uses TRBV27 with TRBJ2-1, with D maybe TRBD2 (6 bases). V lost 3 bases, J lost 0 bases, and 9 bases lay in between. Germline CDR1 MNHEY, CDR2 SMNVEV (reference sequence). The CDR3 sequence is 15 residues long. The CDR3: CASSFVAVSYNEQFF. The CDR3 DNA reads as TGTGCCAGCAGTTTCGTAGCGGTCTCCTACAATGAGCAGTTCTTC.

This clonotype was detected only a few times. The CDR3 nucleotides are TGTGCCACCAGTCGGGACTTTAACTATGGCTACACCTTC. Amino acid sequence: CATSRDFNYGYTF. The chain uses TRBV24-1 and TRBJ1-2; a weak D match, TRBD1 (5 bases). V lost 6 bases and J 1 base, leaving 8 bases between the germline ends. The CDR3 consists of 13 residues. Germline assignment: CDR1 KGHDR and CDR2 SFDVKD.

The rearrangement uses TRBV5-6 and TRBJ2-3; TRBD1 might be the D (5 bases). Deletions cut 0 bases from V and 0 bases from J, with 11 bases between. The CDR3 runs 16 residues. Germline V gene sequence: CDR1 SGHDT, CDR2 YYEEEE. The CDR3 nucleotides are TGTGCCAGCAGCTTGGCGGTGGGGCTGAGCACAGATACGCAGTATTTT. Translation gives CASSLAVGLSTDTQYF.

This clonotype was seen repeatedly, ten times or more. The chain combines TRBV20-1 with TRBJ1-5; no clear D. The CDR3 sequence is 12 residues long. The V and J ends lost 3 bases and 4 bases respectively, with 7 bases between them. The germline gives CDR1 DFQATT, CDR2 SNEGSKA (reference sequence). DNA for the CDR3: TGCAGTGCTAGCCCCTCGAATCAGCCCCAGCATTTT. It is translated as CSASPSNQPQHF.

Remarks on this clonotype: One end of the junction varies from germline; a read error may be responsible. The genes are TRBV12-3 or TRBV12-4 and TRBJ2-1, with 7 positions matching TRBD2. CDR3 length: 13 amino acids. The CDR3 spells CASSGASLNEQFF. Written as DNA, the CDR3 is TGCGCCAGCAGCGGGGCTAGTCTCAATGAGCAGTTCTTC.

This clonotype was found many times. This sequence joins TRBV6-2 or TRBV6-3 and TRBJ1-5, with D unclear. The CDR3 length is 13 residues. V was pared by 6 bases and J by 7 bases, with 13 bases between. The germline gives CDR1 MNHEY, CDR2 SVGEGT. CDR3 DNA: TGTGCCAGCAGCAGCTTCAATGGCCAGCCCCAGCATTTT. Its protein product is CASSSFNGQPQHF.

V usage is TRBV7-2 and J usage is TRBJ2-5; 8 bases fit TRBD2. The germline V gene has CDR1 SGHTA and CDR2 FQGNSA. The trim removed 1 base at V and 7 bases at J, leaving 14 bases unmatched. The CDR3 runs 17 residues. Here the CDR3 DNA reads TGTGCCAGCAGCTTAGGCTTACCTAGCGGGCGGGGTACGACCCAGTACTTC. Translation: CASSLGLPSGRGTTQYF.

V and J are TRBV15 and TRBJ1-3, with D unclear. The ends were cut back, 0 bases at V and 2 bases at J, with 8 bases in the middle. CDR1 LNHNV and CDR2 YYDKDF come from the germline V gene (reference sequence). The CDR3 has 15 amino acids. CDR3 coding DNA: TGTGCCACCAGCAGAGATCTGAGTCCTGGAAACACCATATATTTT. This encodes CATSRDLSPGNTIYF.